This T cell receptor (beta chain) is drawn from a study of OX40 agonist ivuxolimab in advanced cancers. Concerning the study at large: Ivuxolimab was an agonistic, fully human IgG2 monoclonal antibody directed against OX40 (CD134), a costimulatory receptor. Partial responses occurred in three dose-escalation patients, of whom one had hepatocellular carcinoma and two had cutaneous melanoma. A male proportion of approximately 83% and a mean age of approximately 61 years, ranging from roughly 23 to 79, were recorded for the dose-escalation cohort. Prior anti-PD-1, anti-PD-L1 or anti-CTLA-4 therapy was permitted, and less than 45% of dose-escalation patients had received checkpoint inhibitors. Among the approximately 54 dose-escalation patients, around 19 had hepatocellular carcinoma, about 15 melanoma, 9 renal cell carcinoma and 9 head and neck cancer. The monotherapy dose-escalation portion (N ≈ 57 patients) of the phase I ivuxolimab trial is reported in the paper. Intravenous ivuxolimab was administered to patients every 2 weeks at six dose levels: 0.01, 0.1, 0.3, 1.5, 3 and 10 mg/kg. Peripheral TCRbeta sequencing was intended to test whether TCR sequence diversity was altered and clonal T-cell expansion was caused by ivuxolimab.

The CDR3 holds 14 amino acids from the cysteine to the phenylalanine. Of all the DNA, just the CDR3 is kept, 42 bases in frame from base 1. Taken from the germline V gene (reference sequence), the CDR1 and CDR2 loops are SEHNR and FQNEAQ. The V end loses 0 bases and the J end loses 0 bases, and a stretch of 5 bases separates them. Genomic DNA was extracted from sorted cells for sequencing of the TCRbeta CDR3 region. TCRbeta CDR3 regions were sequenced using the immunoSEQ Assay. The table comes from immuneACCESS by way of TCRdb, which keeps in-frame sequences with V and J called. Part of the clones is missing from these tables; in studies checked, under half for an unresolved V gene and the rest for unknown reasons. Counted in this sample were tens of thousands of clones; roughly nine tenths of them appeared once. The ten top clones hold over 40% of the sample. Turning to this clone: The antigen this receptor binds is unknown. Base quality data are lacking; no much larger clone is found one base away.

The trial excluded patients who had a history of autoimmune disease or who were on systemic immunosuppression. Peripheral blood for TCR sequencing was drawn from every dose cohort at baseline, at cycle 4 day 1 and at cycle 7 day 1. The samples were taken from a phase I, first-in-human, multicenter, open-label dose-escalation trial of ivuxolimab. Adults with locally advanced or metastatic melanoma, renal cell, hepatocellular, or head and neck squamous cell carcinoma were enrolled in the trial. CD4+ and CD8+ T cells were sorted separately from peripheral blood before TCR sequencing. Here is what the overall study found, with its caveats: At doses of 0.1 to 3.0 mg/kg, clonal expansion of both CD4+ and CD8+ blood T cells was observed from baseline to week 6. Which antigens the clonally expanded peripheral T cells were specific for was not determined. On average, CD8+ T cells showed more expanded clones than CD4+ T cells after ivuxolimab. In the 0.1-3.0 mg/kg groups, partial responders had among the lowest normalized peripheral clonal expansion, particularly in CD8+ T cells. Low levels of normalized T-cell clonal expansion were also seen in some patients who did not respond.

This receptor was obtained from an adult with an advanced solid tumor such as melanoma, head and neck, liver or kidney cancer. The rearrangement combines TRBV7-9 with TRBJ2-5, with the D call tentatively TRBD1 or TRBD2, each fitting 5 bases. The input for sequencing was CD4+ or CD8+ T cells sorted from blood, taken in a trial of the OX40 agonist ivuxolimab. The nucleotides read TGTGCCAGCAGCTTAGCGGGACACCAAGAGACCCAGTACTTC. Translated, this gives CASSLAGHQETQYF.